The sequence of this T cell receptor beta chain was determined in a study of blood T cell repertoires in COVID-19. Participants came from about 23 US areas, aged roughly 18 to 89 years. Sequencing used immunoSEQ multiplex PCR; TCRdb keeps in-frame clones, though not all of them. This sample has fewer than 450,000 clones, with 88% found just once. CDR3 length: 13 amino acids. CDR1 LGHDT and CDR2 YNNKEL come from the germline V gene (reference sequence). V lost 3 bases, J lost 9 bases, and 5 bases stayed unmatched. The V and J genes are TRBV3-1 (or the pseudogene TRBV3-2) and TRBJ1-2, with TRBD1 identical over 9 bases. The TCR sequence derives from a woman aged 40 to 55 with acute COVID-19. Sequencing was carried out using PBMCs or T cells enriched from blood (not recorded which). The CDR3 DNA reads as TGTGCCAGCAGCCAGGACAGGGGAAGACGCTACACCTTC. This sequence encodes CASSQDRGRRYTF.